The clone carrying this T cell receptor (beta chain) was observed once. Trimming pared 5 bases from V and 4 bases from J, leaving 18 bases between. Germline V gives CDR1 MNHEY, CDR2 SVGEGT. The length of the CDR3 is 16 residues. The data derive from a study of blood T cell repertoires in COVID-19. Study information: PBMCs, B-cell-depleted T cells, or T cells were the source of the cDNA or gDNA that made up the material.

The repertoire was sequenced with immunoSEQ multiplex PCR; TCRdb's copy has only in-frame clones and lacks some. The sample lists some 300,000 clones; approximately 88% were seen once. Sample: peripheral blood. The rearrangement links TRBV6-2 or TRBV6-3 to TRBJ1-5; weak D call: TRBD1 (6 bases). This TCR derives from a woman under 40 who had recovered from COVID-19. In DNA form, the CDR3 reads TGTGCCAGCAGTCCCTACAGGGAAAGTTATAATCAGCCCCAGCATTTT. This translates into CASSPYRESYNQPQHF.